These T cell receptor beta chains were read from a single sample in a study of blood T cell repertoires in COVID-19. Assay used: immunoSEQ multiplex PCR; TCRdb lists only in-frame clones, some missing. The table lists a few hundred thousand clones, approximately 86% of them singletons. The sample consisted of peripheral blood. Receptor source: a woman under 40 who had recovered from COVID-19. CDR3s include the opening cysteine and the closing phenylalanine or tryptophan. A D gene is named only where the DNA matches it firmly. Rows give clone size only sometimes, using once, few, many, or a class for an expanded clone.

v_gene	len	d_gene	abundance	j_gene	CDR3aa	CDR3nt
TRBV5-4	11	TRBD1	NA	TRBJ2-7	CASSNRGEQYF	TGTGCCAGCAGCAACAGGGGCGAGCAGTACTTC
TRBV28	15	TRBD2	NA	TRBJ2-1	CASDPRSSGTNEQFF	TGTGCCAGCGACCCCAGGAGTAGCGGGACTAATGAGCAGTTCTTC
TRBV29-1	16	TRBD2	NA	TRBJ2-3	CSVGGAGKGSTDTQYF	TGCAGCGTTGGGGGAGCGGGGAAGGGGAGCACAGATACGCAGTATTTT
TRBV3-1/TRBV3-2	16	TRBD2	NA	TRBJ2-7	CASSQGGGGASYEQYF	TGTGCCAGCAGCCAAGGGGGCGGGGGTGCTTCCTACGAGCAGTACTTC
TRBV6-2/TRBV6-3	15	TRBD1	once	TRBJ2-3	CASSDRGRFTDTQYF	TGTGCCAGCAGCGACAGGGGGCGGTTCACAGATACGCAGTATTTT
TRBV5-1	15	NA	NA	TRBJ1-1	CASSLRGLDYDAAFF	TGCGCCAGCAGCTTGAGGGGGTTAGACTACGATGCGGCTTTCTTT
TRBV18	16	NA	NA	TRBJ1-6	CASSPNGPTTGSPLHF	TGTGCCAGCTCACCAAATGGACCCACAACAGGGTCACCCCTCCACTTT
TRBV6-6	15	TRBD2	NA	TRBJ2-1	CASSYSRGGYNEQFF	TGTGCCAGCAGTTACTCGCGGGGGGGATACAATGAGCAGTTCTTC
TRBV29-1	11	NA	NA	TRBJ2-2	CSGEQGGELFF	TGCAGCGGGGAGCAAGGCGGGGAGCTGTTTTTT
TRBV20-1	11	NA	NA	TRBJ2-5	CSGLRGETQYF	TGCAGTGGTCTACGGGGTGAGACCCAGTACTTC
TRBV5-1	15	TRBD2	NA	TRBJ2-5	CASSLGTSGKETQYF	TGCGCCAGCAGCCTCGGGACTAGCGGGAAGGAGACCCAGTACTTC
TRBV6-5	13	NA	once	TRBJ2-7	CASSRGSMYEQYF	TGTGCCAGCAGTAGGGGGAGCATGTACGAGCAGTACTTC
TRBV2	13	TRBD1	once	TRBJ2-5	CASSGQGRETQYF	TGTGCCAGCAGTGGACAGGGGCGGGAGACCCAGTACTTC
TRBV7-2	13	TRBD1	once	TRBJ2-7	CASRGTGSYEQYF	TGTGCCAGCAGAGGGACAGGCTCCTACGAGCAGTACTTC
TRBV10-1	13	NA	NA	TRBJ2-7	CASAAGGSYEQYF	TGCGCCAGCGCGGCAGGGGGGTCCTACGAGCAGTACTTC
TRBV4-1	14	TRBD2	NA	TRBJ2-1	CASSQDGGRPTQFF	TGCGCCAGCAGCCAAGATGGCGGGAGGCCTACCCAGTTCTTC
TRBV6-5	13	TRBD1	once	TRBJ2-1	CASSRQGRDEQFF	TGTGCCAGCAGTAGACAGGGCCGGGACGAGCAGTTCTTC
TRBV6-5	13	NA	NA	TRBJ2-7	CASSYSPSGEQYF	TGTGCCAGCAGTTACTCCCCTAGTGGCGAGCAGTACTTC
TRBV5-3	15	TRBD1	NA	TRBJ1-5	CARSRRGPHNQPQHF	TGTGCCAGAAGCAGGAGGGGGCCCCATAATCAGCCCCAGCATTTT
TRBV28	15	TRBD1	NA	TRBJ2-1	CASSFYGTGRDEQFF	TGTGCCAGCAGTTTTTACGGGACAGGGCGCGATGAGCAGTTCTTC
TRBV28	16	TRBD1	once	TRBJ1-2	CASSFGGGGGPGGYTF	TGTGCCAGCAGTTTCGGAGGGGGCGGTGGGCCAGGGGGCTACACCTTC
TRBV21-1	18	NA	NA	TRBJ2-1	CASRSRDRGGRSYNEQFF	TGTGCCAGCAGATCCCGGGACAGGGGCGGTCGGTCCTACAATGAGCAGTTCTTC
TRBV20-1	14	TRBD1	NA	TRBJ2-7	CSASIRGPSYEQYF	TGCAGTGCTAGTATCAGGGGGCCTTCCTACGAGCAGTACTTC
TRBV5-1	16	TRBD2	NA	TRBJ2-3	CASSLAGSGGGDTQYF	TGCGCCAGCAGCTTGGCAGGTAGCGGGGGCGGAGATACGCAGTATTTT
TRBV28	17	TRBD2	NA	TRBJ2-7	CASSLSLGAGGAYEQYF	TGTGCCAGCAGTTTAAGCCTGGGGGCGGGAGGCGCCTACGAGCAGTACTTC
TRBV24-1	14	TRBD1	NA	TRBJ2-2	CATSDFRGPGELFF	TGTGCCACCAGTGATTTTAGGGGGCCCGGGGAGCTGTTTTTT
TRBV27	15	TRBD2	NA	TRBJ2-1	CASIISGGSYNEQFF	TGTGCCAGCATTATAAGCGGGGGCTCCTACAATGAGCAGTTCTTC
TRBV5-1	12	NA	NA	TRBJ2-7	CASSLEGVEQYF	TGCGCCAGCAGCTTGGAAGGGGTCGAGCAGTACTTC
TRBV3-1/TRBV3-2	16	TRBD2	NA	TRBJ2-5	CASSHYIAGVRETQYF	TGTGCCAGCAGCCATTATATAGCGGGGGTTCGAGAGACCCAGTACTTC
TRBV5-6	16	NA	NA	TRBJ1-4	CASSLERGLRGEKLFF	TGTGCCAGCAGCTTGGAGCGGGGGCTCAGGGGTGAAAAACTGTTTTTT
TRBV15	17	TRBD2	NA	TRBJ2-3	CATSLRLAVPSTDTQYF	TGTGCCACCAGCTTACGACTAGCGGTGCCTAGCACAGATACGCAGTATTTT
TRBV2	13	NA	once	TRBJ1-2	CASSEASGYGYTF	TGTGCCAGCAGTGAGGCGTCAGGATATGGCTACACCTTC
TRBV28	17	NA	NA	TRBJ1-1	CASSVPAGMSGNTEAFF	TGTGCCAGCAGTGTCCCGGCAGGGATGTCAGGGAACACTGAAGCTTTCTTT
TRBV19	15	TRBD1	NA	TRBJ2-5	CASSKQGASGETQYF	TGTGCCAGTAGTAAGCAGGGGGCGAGTGGAGAGACCCAGTACTTC
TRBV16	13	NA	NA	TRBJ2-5	CASRPGGGETQYF	TGTGCCAGCCGGCCAGGGGGAGGAGAGACCCAGTACTTC
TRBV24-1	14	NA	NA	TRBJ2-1	CATSDSKGGNEQFF	TGTGCCACCAGTGATTCCAAGGGGGGGAATGAGCAGTTCTTC
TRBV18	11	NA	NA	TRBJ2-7	CASSQESEQYF	TGTGCCAGCTCACAGGAGTCCGAGCAGTACTTC
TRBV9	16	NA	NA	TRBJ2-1	CASRSHELTTYNEQFF	TGTGCCAGCAGGTCGCACGAGCTTACCACCTACAATGAGCAGTTCTTC
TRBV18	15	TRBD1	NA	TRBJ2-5	CASSPVGTAQETQYF	TGTGCCAGCTCACCGGTAGGGACAGCCCAAGAGACCCAGTACTTC
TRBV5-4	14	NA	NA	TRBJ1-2	CASSGRRGGYGYTF	TGTGCCAGCAGCGGACGACGCGGGGGCTATGGCTACACCTTC
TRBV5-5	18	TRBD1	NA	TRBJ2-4	CASSLGQGPYGAKNIQYF	TGTGCCAGCAGCCTGGGACAGGGGCCCTATGGGGCCAAAAACATTCAGTACTTC
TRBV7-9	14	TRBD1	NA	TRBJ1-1	CASSWLTGIVEAFF	TGTGCCAGCAGCTGGTTGACAGGGATCGTTGAAGCTTTCTTT
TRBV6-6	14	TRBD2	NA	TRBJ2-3	CASLTSGRKGTQYF	TGTGCCAGCCTAACTAGCGGGAGAAAGGGTACGCAGTATTTT
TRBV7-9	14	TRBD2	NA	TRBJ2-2	CAITGTSGTGELFF	TGTGCCATCACCGGGACTAGCGGAACCGGGGAGCTGTTTTTT
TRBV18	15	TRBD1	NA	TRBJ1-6	CASSPLGQVNSPLHF	TGTGCCAGCTCACCTCTAGGACAGGTGAATTCACCCCTCCACTTT
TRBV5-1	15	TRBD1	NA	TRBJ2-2	CASSPGQLYTGELFF	TGCGCCAGCAGCCCGGGACAGTTATACACCGGGGAGCTGTTTTTT
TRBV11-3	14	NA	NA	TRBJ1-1	CASSLGTGRTEAFF	TGTGCCAGCAGCTTGGGAACAGGGCGCACTGAAGCTTTCTTT
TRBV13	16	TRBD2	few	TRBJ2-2	CASSHGLAVNTGELFF	TGTGCCAGCAGCCATGGACTAGCGGTGAACACCGGGGAGCTGTTTTTT
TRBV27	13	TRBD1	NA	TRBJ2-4	CATQGALPPIQYF	TGTGCCACCCAGGGGGCATTGCCCCCCATTCAGTACTTC
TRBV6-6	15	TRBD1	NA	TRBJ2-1	CASSYSPDRNNEQFF	TGTGCCAGCAGTTACTCCCCGGACAGGAACAATGAGCAGTTCTTC
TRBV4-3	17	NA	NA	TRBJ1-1	CASSQVFEGREGTEAFF	TGCGCCAGCAGCCAAGTTTTTGAGGGCAGGGAGGGGACTGAAGCTTTCTTT
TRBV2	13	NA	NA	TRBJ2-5	CASKRAGQETQYF	TGTGCCAGCAAGAGGGCGGGACAAGAGACCCAGTACTTC
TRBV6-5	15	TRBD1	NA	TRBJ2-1	CASSYTGTGGSEQFF	TGTGCCAGCAGTTACACCGGGACAGGGGGAAGTGAGCAGTTCTTC
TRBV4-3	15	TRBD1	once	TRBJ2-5	CASSPRTGGSETQYF	TGCGCCAGCAGCCCTAGGACAGGGGGTTCAGAGACCCAGTACTTC
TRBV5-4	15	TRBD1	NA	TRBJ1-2	CASSFRTGTNYGYTF	TGTGCCAGCAGCTTCCGGACAGGGACTAACTATGGCTACACCTTC